This T cell receptor beta chain came from a study of blood T cell repertoires in COVID-19. CDR1 and CDR2 (germline): SGHDN, FVKESK. The CDR3 runs 15 residues. The trim removed 0 bases at V and 3 bases at J, leaving 5 bases unmatched. The method was immunoSEQ multiplex PCR; TCRdb's version includes in-frame clones alone and lacks a portion of them. The sample yields some 73,000 clones, roughly four fifths seen once. The receptor was derived from a woman aged 60-75 years with acute or convalescent COVID-19. Sequencing input: peripheral blood. The chain carries TRBV14 and TRBJ2-7; 7 nucleotides align to TRBD1. The CDR3 DNA is TGTGCCAGCAGCCAAGAAGGGACAGCGATCTACGAGCAGTACTTC. This sequence encodes CASSQEGTAIYEQYF.